Here is one T cell receptor (beta chain) with its context. The antigen is undetermined. This sample is part of a study of beta chain features in type 1 diabetes. The entirety of the isolated RNA underwent reverse transcription, so expressed TCRB transcripts were sequenced. Produced via immunoSEQ multiplex PCR; TCRdb's table is partial and in-frame only. This sample has 450,000 to 550,000 clones, with approximately 30% found just once. Notes on the study in general: Type 1 diabetes patients had fewer VDJ junction insertions and more deletions.

Germline V gene sequence: CDR1 LNHDA, CDR2 SQIVND (reference sequence). The V segment lost 6 bases and the J segment 1 base; nucleotides outside the gene matches: 2. The length of the CDR3 is 14 residues. Specimen: naive CD4+ T cells from blood. The rearrangement uses TRBV19 and TRBJ2-5; 10 bases are a match to TRBD1. The TCR originated in a young man in good health. As DNA, the CDR3 is TGTGCCAGTAGGCGGACAGGGGGCCAAGAGACCCAGTACTTC. Amino acid sequence: CASRRTGGQETQYF.